Sequencing of this T cell receptor (beta chain) was carried out in a study of cytomegalovirus exposure and HLA in healthy donors. Study-level background: A subsequent analysis reported that the 120 validation repertoires were produced on the same platform that had also been used for the 666 first-cohort repertoires. Study results and limitations: The study flagged approximately 180 TCR beta chains as cytomegalovirus-associated. Rare TCR sequences predominated, though certain public TCRs were found in many donors. CMV antigen specificity was confirmed in vitro for three CMV-associated chains.

The CDR3 runs 15 residues. Trimming took off 5 bases at V and 2 bases at J, with 15 bases between the two ends. Germline V gene sequence: CDR1 LNHDA, CDR2 SQIVND (reference sequence). Of note for this clone: What it binds is unknown.

Clones were sequenced by immunoSEQ multiplex PCR, and TCRdb holds only the in-frame ones, with some missing. The sample lists 100,000 or so clones; approximately 86% were seen once. This TCR derives from a woman between 18 and 30 years old in good health and CMV-seropositive. The sample was PBMCs. The J gene is TRBJ1-1, the V gene TRBV19, with D maybe TRBD1 (6 bases). The CDR3: CASSFGRGANTEAFF. CDR3 coding DNA: TGTGCCAGTAGTTTCGGGCGGGGGGCCAACACTGAAGCTTTCTTT.